This T cell receptor (beta chain) derives from a study of cytomegalovirus exposure and HLA in healthy donors. At the level of the study: The platform used for the approximately 130 validation repertoires matched that of the 666 first-cohort repertoires, a later analysis reported.

A word on this clone: Its antigen is unknown.

The CDR3 totals 16 residues. Per germline, CDR1 SEHNR and CDR2 FQNEAQ (reference sequence). V shed 5 bases, J shed 3 bases, and the junction held 8 bases outside the gene matches. This table comes from immunoSEQ multiplex PCR, and its TCRdb copy is limited to in-frame clones, with some not included. The sample holds 60,000 to 85,000 clones, 85% to 95% seen once. Study outcomes and limitations: Under in vitro conditions, a few CMV-associated chains were confirmed as specific for CMV antigens.

V gene TRBV7-9 combines with J gene TRBJ2-2, with 8 bases matching TRBD2. The source of this sequence is a man between 18 and 29 years old in good health and CMV-seropositive. Sequences were obtained from PBMCs. This CDR3 reads CASSPGLAGYTGELFF. Here the CDR3 DNA reads TGTGCCAGCAGCCCTGGCTTAGCGGGGTACACCGGGGAGCTGTTTTTT.